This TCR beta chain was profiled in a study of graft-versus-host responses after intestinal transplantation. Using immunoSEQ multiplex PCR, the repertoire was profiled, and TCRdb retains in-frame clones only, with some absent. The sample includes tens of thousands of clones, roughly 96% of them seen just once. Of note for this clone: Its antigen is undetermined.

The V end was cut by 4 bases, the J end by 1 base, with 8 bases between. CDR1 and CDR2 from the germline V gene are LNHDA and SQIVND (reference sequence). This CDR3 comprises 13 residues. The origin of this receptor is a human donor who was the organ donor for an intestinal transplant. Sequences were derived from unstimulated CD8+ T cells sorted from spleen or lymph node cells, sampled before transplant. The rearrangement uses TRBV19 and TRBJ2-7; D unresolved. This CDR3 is CASSTTTSYEQYF. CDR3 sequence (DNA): TGTGCCAGTAGTACGACCACGTCCTACGAGCAGTACTTC.